These 7 T cell receptor beta chains were all obtained from the same sample, sequenced in a study of blood T cell repertoires in COVID-19. Assay used: immunoSEQ multiplex PCR; TCRdb lists only in-frame clones, some missing. The profile shows around 140,000 clones, approximately 88% of them singletons. Sequences were obtained from peripheral blood. The receptor set was obtained from a man between 65 and 85 years old with active COVID-19.

The CDR3 sequence: CAWSPTRSGGDPYNSPLHF. The CDR3 DNA is TGTGCCTGGAGCCCCACGCGTAGCGGGGGAGATCCCTATAATTCACCCCTCCACTTT. This chain links TRBV30 with TRBJ1-6; perhaps TRBD1 as D (5 bases). The CDR3 spans 19 residues. In germline, CDR1 is GTSNPN, CDR2 SVGIG (reference sequence). V was trimmed by 3 bases and J by 2 bases, leaving 23 bases between them.

The chain is built from TRBV5-6 and TRBJ1-5; D is uncertain. The CDR3 covers 15 residues. Germline loops: CDR1 SGHDT, CDR2 YYEEEE. Trimming pared 3 bases from V and 4 bases from J, leaving 14 bases between. This CDR3 reads CASSSWELGNQPQHF. The DNA of the CDR3 is TGTGCCAGCAGCTCGTGGGAGTTGGGGAATCAGCCCCAGCATTTT.

J is TRBJ2-7 and V is TRBV5-4; 10 nucleotides align to TRBD2. Trimming took 0 bases from V and 6 from J; bases not matched to a gene: 6. From germline, CDR1 is SGHNT and CDR2 YYREEE (reference sequence). There are 15 residues in the CDR3. CDR3 residues: CASSLEPSGSREQYF. The CDR3 region has the DNA TGTGCCAGCAGCTTGGAGCCTAGCGGGAGTCGCGAGCAGTACTTC.

The chain employs TRBV4-1 and TRBJ2-7, with a possible D match to TRBD1 (6 bases). Germline-derived CDR1 and CDR2 are MGHRA and YSYEKL. The CDR3 loop spans 16 amino acids. The V gene lost 0 bases and the J gene lost 2 bases, with 14 bases spanning the gap. CDR3 protein: CASSQEPHRVAYEQYF. The CDR3 region has the DNA TGCGCCAGCAGCCAAGAGCCCCACAGGGTCGCCTACGAGCAGTACTTC.

The genes are TRBV28 and TRBJ2-5; D is unresolved. CDR1 MDHEN and CDR2 SYDVKM come from the germline V gene. The CDR3 has 13 residues. Trimming pared 2 bases from V and 2 bases from J, leaving 6 bases between. The CDR3 protein is CASSLPPQETQYF. DNA for the CDR3: TGTGCCAGCAGTTTACCCCCACAAGAGACCCAGTACTTC.

The rearrangement links TRBV27 to TRBJ2-3, with TRBD1 matching over 8 bases. The CDR3 contains 14 residues. The trim removed 7 bases at V and 1 base at J, leaving 4 bases unmatched. CDR1 is MNHEY and CDR2 is SMNVEV in the germline V gene (reference sequence). CDR3 protein: CASTDRGGTDTQYF. Here the CDR3 DNA reads TGTGCCAGCACCGACAGGGGTGGCACAGATACGCAGTATTTT.

This chain uses TRBV7-2 with TRBJ1-2; 7 bases align to TRBD1. Germline assignment: CDR1 SGHTA and CDR2 FQGNSA. The J segment lost 6 bases and the V segment lost 1 base, leaving 14 bases of the junction unmatched. The CDR3 runs 17 residues. CDR3 residues: CASSLGGARQGLDGYTF. The DNA of the CDR3 is TGTGCCAGCAGCTTAGGGGGGGCCCGACAGGGTTTGGATGGCTACACCTTC.